The following is a T cell receptor (beta chain) sequence with its context. The antigen is not known. This sample is drawn from a study of OX40 agonist ivuxolimab in advanced cancers. Study-level background: Partial responses occurred in three patients (one hepatocellular carcinoma, two cutaneous melanoma).

Assay: immunoSEQ multiplex PCR; the TCRdb copy retains only in-frame clones and omits some. Of roughly 60,000 clones in the sample, approximately 86% were seen once. Study conclusions and caveats: Among T cells, CD8+ cells averaged more expanded clones than CD4+ cells. At 0.1 to 3.0 mg/kg and by week 6, clonal expansion occurred in CD4+ and CD8+ blood T cells.

CDR3 size: 14 residues. Trimming took off 0 bases at V and 1 base at J, with 5 bases between the two ends. In germline, CDR1 is MRHNA, CDR2 SNTAGT. Excluded were patients having autoimmune disease history or systemic immunosuppression. The chain has TRBV6-4 and TRBJ2-3, with D uncertain. Source: CD4+ or CD8+ T cells sorted from blood, taken in a trial of the OX40 agonist ivuxolimab. The sequence came from an adult with an advanced solid tumor such as melanoma, head and neck, liver or kidney cancer. The CDR3 DNA sequence: TGTGCCAGCAGTGACTCGAAGCGCACAGATACGCAGTATTTT. Translation: CASSDSKRTDTQYF.